These T cell receptor beta chains were read from a single sample in a study of chemoradiotherapy in HPV16-positive cancers. Clones were read by immunoSEQ multiplex PCR, and TCRdb kept only the in-frame ones, dropping some. The sample consists of roughly 23,000 clones, roughly 89% of them appearing once. Sample: blood, taken from a patient who underwent chemoradiotherapy. The receptors originated from a human donor with HPV-associated anogenital cancer. CDR3s include the opening cysteine and the closing phenylalanine or tryptophan. D genes are given only for firm matches. Clone size is stated in some rows and not others, as once, few, many or a class when expanded.

clone_size	j_call	v_call	d_call	cdr3_aa	cdr3_nt
.	TRBJ1-1	TRBV4-1	TRBD1	CASSQGAYNTEAFF	TGCGCCAGCAGTCAGGGGGCCTACAACACTGAAGCTTTCTTT
.	TRBJ1-5	TRBV11-2	.	CASSLDRTVNQPQHF	TGTGCCAGCAGCTTAGATAGGACAGTAAATCAGCCCCAGCATTTT
.	TRBJ1-5	TRBV6-6	TRBD1	CASKASDRGQPQHF	TGTGCCAGCAAAGCTTCGGACAGGGGGCAGCCCCAGCATTTT
.	TRBJ1-2	TRBV18	.	CASSDQGMNGYTF	TGTGCCAGCTCAGACCAGGGAATGAATGGCTACACCTTC
.	TRBJ1-1	TRBV27	.	CASTPRTNTEAFF	TGTGCCAGCACTCCTCGGACGAACACTGAAGCTTTCTTT
.	TRBJ1-3	TRBV19	.	CASNRPGNTIYF	TGTGCCAGTAACAGACCTGGAAACACCATATATTTT
.	TRBJ2-3	TRBV2	TRBD2	CASSEASGGADTQYF	TGTGCCAGCAGTGAAGCTAGCGGGGGGGCCGATACGCAGTATTTT
once	TRBJ1-5	TRBV19	TRBD1	CASSMMGQGSQPQHF	TGTGCCAGTAGTATGATGGGACAGGGGAGTCAGCCCCAGCATTTT
.	TRBJ2-2	TRBV7-6	.	CASSLVIAQVPGELFF	TGTGCCAGCAGCTTAGTTATCGCCCAGGTTCCCGGGGAGCTGTTTTTT
.	TRBJ1-1	TRBV11-2	TRBD1	CASSLQGGNTEAFF	TGTGCCAGCAGCTTACAGGGGGGGAACACTGAAGCTTTCTTT
.	TRBJ2-5	TRBV5-6	TRBD2	CASSSDGTIQETQYF	TGTGCCAGCAGCTCAGACGGGACTATCCAAGAGACCCAGTACTTC
.	TRBJ1-2	TRBV5-8	.	CASSLAQTARGYTF	TGTGCCAGCAGCTTGGCTCAGACAGCTCGCGGCTACACCTTC
.	TRBJ2-3	TRBV7-3	TRBD2	CASSLTTASGGSTQYF	TGTGCCAGCAGCTTAACAACTGCTAGCGGGGGATCTACGCAGTATTTT
.	TRBJ1-5	TRBV28	TRBD1	CASKKGGLGNQPQHF	TGTGCCAGCAAAAAAGGGGGCTTGGGCAATCAGCCCCAGCATTTT
.	TRBJ2-5	TRBV7-3	TRBD2	CASSPSGGAGETQYF	TGTGCCAGCAGCCCCAGCGGGGGGGCGGGGGAGACCCAGTACTTC
.	TRBJ2-2	TRBV6-4	.	CASSDSSSTGELFF	TGTGCCAGCAGTGACTCCTCGTCCACCGGGGAGCTGTTTTTT
.	TRBJ1-1	TRBV11-2	TRBD1	CASSLDVRGTGVTWNTEAFF	TGTGCCAGCAGCTTAGACGTTAGGGGGACAGGGGTAACGTGGAACACTGAAGCTTTCTTT
.	TRBJ1-5	TRBV4-2	TRBD1	CASSQEDRGNQPQHF	TGTGCCAGCAGCCAAGAGGACAGGGGTAATCAGCCCCAGCATTTT
.	TRBJ1-2	TRBV2	TRBD1	CASLRDRASGGYTF	TGTGCCAGCCTCCGGGACAGGGCTTCTGGTGGCTACACCTTC
.	TRBJ2-5	TRBV19	TRBD1	CATSGGGETQYF	TGTGCCACCTCAGGGGGTGGGGAGACCCAGTACTTC
.	TRBJ2-7	TRBV13	TRBD2	CASSLSSFGTTYEQYF	TGTGCCAGCAGCTTATCCTCATTTGGGACTACCTACGAGCAGTACTTC
few	TRBJ1-1	TRBV29-1	.	CSVEGGVAEAFF	TGCAGCGTTGAGGGAGGAGTTGCTGAAGCTTTCTTT
.	TRBJ1-2	TRBV6-6	.	CASSYGRESYGYTF	TGTGCCAGCAGTTACGGCAGGGAGTCCTATGGCTACACCTTC
few	TRBJ1-5	TRBV6-1	TRBD1	CASSQEGASNQPQHF	TGTGCCAGCAGCCAGGAGGGGGCGAGCAATCAGCCCCAGCATTTT
.	TRBJ1-6	TRBV9	.	CASSSSSGERSPLHF	TGTGCCAGCAGCTCCTCTTCAGGGGAGAGATCACCCCTCCACTTT
.	TRBJ1-2	TRBV2	.	CASGPPREGTYGYTF	TGTGCCAGCGGTCCACCGAGGGAGGGCACATATGGCTACACCTTC
.	TRBJ1-6	TRBV7-2	.	CASSLGPLSSYNSPLHF	TGTGCCAGCAGCTTAGGACCGCTGAGCTCCTATAATTCACCCCTCCACTTT
.	TRBJ1-2	TRBV30	TRBD1	CAWSGGTARDGYTF	TGTGCCTGGAGTGGCGGGACAGCTAGAGATGGCTACACCTTC
few	TRBJ2-7	TRBV7-6	TRBD1	CASTETGGGDEQYF	TGTGCCAGCACCGAAACAGGGGGCGGTGACGAGCAGTACTTC
.	TRBJ1-1	TRBV19	.	CASTLPDNTEAFF	TGTGCCAGTACCCTGCCAGATAACACTGAAGCTTTCTTT
.	TRBJ1-1	TRBV18	.	CASSPPQGVTEAFF	TGTGCCAGCTCACCTCCACAGGGAGTCACTGAAGCTTTCTTT
.	TRBJ2-1	TRBV11-3	TRBD2	CASSNGGYGNEQFF	TGTGCCAGCAGCAACGGGGGGTATGGGAATGAGCAGTTCTTC
.	TRBJ1-1	TRBV19	.	CASSETTGNTEAFF	TGTGCCAGTAGTGAGACGACAGGGAACACTGAAGCTTTCTTT
.	TRBJ1-2	TRBV4-1	.	CASNHKGGYTF	TGCGCCAGCAACCACAAGGGGGGCTACACCTTC
few	TRBJ1-6	TRBV11-2	TRBD1	CASWDRGSPLHF	TGTGCCAGCTGGGACAGGGGTTCACCCCTCCACTTT
.	TRBJ1-5	TRBV5-6	.	CASSSRRRGSFNQPQHF	TGTGCCAGCAGCTCCCGACGGAGGGGGAGTTTTAATCAGCCCCAGCATTTT
.	TRBJ1-6	TRBV9	.	CASSASGTIPNSPLHF	TGTGCCAGCAGCGCTTCCGGGACGATACCTAATTCACCCCTCCACTTT
.	TRBJ2-5	TRBV13	.	CASSSGLSRETQYF	TGTGCCAGCAGCTCGGGACTTAGCAGGGAGACCCAGTACTTC
few	TRBJ2-5	TRBV7-9	TRBD2	CASSFSGGTGGETQYF	TGTGCCAGCAGCTTCTCGGGGGGGACCGGGGGAGAGACCCAGTACTTC
once	TRBJ1-1	TRBV5-1	.	CASSLGGNTEAFF	TGCGCCAGCAGCTTGGGGGGGAACACTGAAGCTTTCTTT
.	TRBJ2-3	TRBV9	.	CASSEPPTDTQYF	TGTGCCAGCAGCGAACCGCCGACAGATACGCAGTATTTT
.	TRBJ2-3	TRBV4-2	TRBD2	CASSSYGGGGLSTQYF	TGTGCCAGCAGCTCGTATGGTGGCGGGGGGTTGTCTACGCAGTATTTT
few	TRBJ1-1	TRBV28	.	CASIFGGLNTEAFF	TGTGCCAGCATTTTTGGGGGTTTGAACACTGAAGCTTTCTTT
.	TRBJ1-1	TRBV18	.	CASSLQGNTEAFF	TGTGCCAGCTCCCTACAGGGGAACACTGAAGCTTTCTTT